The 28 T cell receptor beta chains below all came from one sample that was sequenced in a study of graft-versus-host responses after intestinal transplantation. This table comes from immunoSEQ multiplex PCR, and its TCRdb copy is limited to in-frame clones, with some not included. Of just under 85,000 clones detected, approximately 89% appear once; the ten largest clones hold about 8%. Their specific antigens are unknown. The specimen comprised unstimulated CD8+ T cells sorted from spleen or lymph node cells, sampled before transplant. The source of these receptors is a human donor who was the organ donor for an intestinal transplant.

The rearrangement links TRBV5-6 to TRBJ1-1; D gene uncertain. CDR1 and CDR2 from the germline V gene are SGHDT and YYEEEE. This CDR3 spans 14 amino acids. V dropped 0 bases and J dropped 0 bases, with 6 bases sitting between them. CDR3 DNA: TGTGCCAGCAGCTTGGTCAGGCTGAACACTGAAGCTTTCTTT. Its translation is CASSLVRLNTEAFF.

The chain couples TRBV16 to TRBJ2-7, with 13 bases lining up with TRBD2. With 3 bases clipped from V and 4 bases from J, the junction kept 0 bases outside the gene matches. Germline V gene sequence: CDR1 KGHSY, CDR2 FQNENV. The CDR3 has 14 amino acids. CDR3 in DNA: TGTGCCAGCAGCCAGGGACTAGCGGGATACGAGCAGTACTTC. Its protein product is CASSQGLAGYEQYF.

The CDR3 here is CASSVEGQGLDEQYF. In DNA form, the CDR3 reads TGTGCCAGCAGCGTAGAGGGACAGGGGTTGGACGAGCAGTACTTC. The rearrangement uses TRBV9 and TRBJ2-7; TRBD1 matches 10 bases. This CDR3 is 15 amino acids long. V was clipped by 0 bases and J by 5 bases; unmatched bases: 5. Germline CDR1 SGDLS, CDR2 YYNGEE. The full variable domain, in which reference TRBV9 and TRBJ2-7 provide the parts outside the CDR3, is DSGVTQTPKHLITATGQRVTLRCSPRSGDLSVYWYQQSLDQGLQFLIQYYNGEERAKGNILERFSAQQFPDLHSELNLSSLELGDSALYFCASSVEGQGLDEQYFGPGTRLTVT.

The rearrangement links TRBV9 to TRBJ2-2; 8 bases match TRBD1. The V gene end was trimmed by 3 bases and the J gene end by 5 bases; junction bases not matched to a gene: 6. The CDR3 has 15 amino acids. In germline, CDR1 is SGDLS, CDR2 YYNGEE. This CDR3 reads CASSADREITGELFF. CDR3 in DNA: TGTGCCAGCAGCGCGGACAGGGAAATTACCGGGGAGCTGTTTTTT.

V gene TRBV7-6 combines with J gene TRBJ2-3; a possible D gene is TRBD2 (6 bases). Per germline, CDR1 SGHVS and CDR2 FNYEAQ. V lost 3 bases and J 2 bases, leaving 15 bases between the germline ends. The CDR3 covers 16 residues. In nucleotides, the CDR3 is TGTGCCAGCAGCTTTCCGGGCGGGGCGCTCACAGATACGCAGTATTTT. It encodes CASSFPGGALTDTQYF.

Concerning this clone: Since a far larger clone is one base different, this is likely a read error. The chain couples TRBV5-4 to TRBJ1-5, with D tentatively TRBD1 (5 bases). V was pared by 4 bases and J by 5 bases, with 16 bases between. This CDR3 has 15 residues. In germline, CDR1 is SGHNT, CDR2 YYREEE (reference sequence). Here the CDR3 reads CASSQDEGRYQPQHF. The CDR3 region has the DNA TGTGCCAGCAGCCAAGATGAGGGACGTTATCAGCCCCAGCATTTT.

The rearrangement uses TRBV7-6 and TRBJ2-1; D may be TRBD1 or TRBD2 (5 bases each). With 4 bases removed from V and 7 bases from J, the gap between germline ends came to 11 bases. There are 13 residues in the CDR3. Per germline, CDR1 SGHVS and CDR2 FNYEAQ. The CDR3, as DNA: TGTGCCAGCAGCTGGGGACCGGGAAATGAGCAGTTCTTC. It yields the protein CASSWGPGNEQFF.

The CDR3 sequence is CSVEREGEQYF. The CDR3 bases are TGCAGCGTTGAGCGGGAGGGCGAGCAGTACTTC. The rearrangement joins TRBV29-1 to TRBJ2-7; 9 bases are shared with TRBD2. Germline CDR1 reads SQVTM; CDR2 reads ANQGSEA. V shed 3 bases and J 6 bases; nucleotides not matched to a gene: 0. The CDR3 sequence is 11 residues long.

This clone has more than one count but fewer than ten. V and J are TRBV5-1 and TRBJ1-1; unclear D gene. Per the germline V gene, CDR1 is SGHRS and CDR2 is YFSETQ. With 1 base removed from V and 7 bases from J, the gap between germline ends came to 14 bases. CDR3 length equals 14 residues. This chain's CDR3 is CASSLRGEELEAFF. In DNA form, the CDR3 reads TGCGCCAGCAGCTTGCGAGGAGAGGAGCTTGAAGCTTTCTTT.

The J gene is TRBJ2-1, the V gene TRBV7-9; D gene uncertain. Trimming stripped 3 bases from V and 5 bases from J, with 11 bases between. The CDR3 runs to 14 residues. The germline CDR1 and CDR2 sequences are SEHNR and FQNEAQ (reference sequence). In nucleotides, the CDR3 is TGTGCCAGCAGCTTTGTTCTGCTAAACAATGAGCAGTTCTTC. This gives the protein CASSFVLLNNEQFF.

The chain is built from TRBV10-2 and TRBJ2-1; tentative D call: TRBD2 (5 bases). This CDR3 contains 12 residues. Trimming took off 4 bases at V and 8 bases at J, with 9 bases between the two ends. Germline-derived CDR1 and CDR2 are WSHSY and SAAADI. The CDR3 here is CASSGEGHEQFF. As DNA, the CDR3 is TGCGCCAGCAGTGGTGAGGGTCATGAGCAGTTCTTC.

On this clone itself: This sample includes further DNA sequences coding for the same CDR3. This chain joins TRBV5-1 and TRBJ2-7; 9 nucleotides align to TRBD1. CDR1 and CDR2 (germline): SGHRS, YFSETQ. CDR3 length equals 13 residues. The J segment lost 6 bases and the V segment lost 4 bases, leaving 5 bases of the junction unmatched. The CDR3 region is CASSVTGGGEQYF. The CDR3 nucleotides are TGCGCCAGCAGCGTGACAGGGGGGGGCGAGCAGTACTTC.

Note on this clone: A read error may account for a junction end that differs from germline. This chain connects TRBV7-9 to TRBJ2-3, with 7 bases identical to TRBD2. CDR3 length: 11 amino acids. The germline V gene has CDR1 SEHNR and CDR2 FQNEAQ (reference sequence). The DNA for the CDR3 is TGTGCCAGCCCCGCGGGGGATACGCAGTGTTTT. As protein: CASPAGDTQCF. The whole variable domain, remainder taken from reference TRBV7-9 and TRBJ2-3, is DTGVSQNPRHKITKRGQNVTFRCDPISEHNRLYWYRQTLGQGPEFLTYFQNEAQLEKSRLLSDRFSAERPKGSFSTLEIQRTEQGDSAMYLCASPAGDTQCFGPGTRLTVL.

The CDR3 region is CSVVNRDNYGYTF. CDR3 coding DNA: TGCAGCGTTGTGAACAGGGACAACTATGGCTACACCTTC. The chain has TRBV29-1 and TRBJ1-2, with a possible D match to TRBD1 (6 bases). The CDR3 has 13 amino acids. The V and J ends lost 4 bases and 2 bases respectively, with 11 bases between them. Per the germline V gene, CDR1 is SQVTM and CDR2 is ANQGSEA.

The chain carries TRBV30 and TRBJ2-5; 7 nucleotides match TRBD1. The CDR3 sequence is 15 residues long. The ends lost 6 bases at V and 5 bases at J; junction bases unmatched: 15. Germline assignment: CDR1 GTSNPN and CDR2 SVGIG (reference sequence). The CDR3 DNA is TGTGCCTGTTTTCGGACGACAGGGTTCAGGGAGACCCAGTACTTC. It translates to CACFRTTGFRETQYF.

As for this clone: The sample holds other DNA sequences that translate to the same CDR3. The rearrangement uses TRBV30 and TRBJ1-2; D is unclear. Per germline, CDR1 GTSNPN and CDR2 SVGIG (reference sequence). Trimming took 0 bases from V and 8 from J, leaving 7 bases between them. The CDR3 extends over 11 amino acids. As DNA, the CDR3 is TGTGCCTGGAGTGTATTTGGGGGCTACACCTTC. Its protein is CAWSVFGGYTF.

In DNA, the CDR3 is TGTGCCAGCAGTGAATTCCGAGGGGGCGGCCAGCCCCAGCATTTT. The encoded protein is CASSEFRGGGQPQHF. The chain uses TRBV2 and TRBJ1-5; 7 nucleotides agree with TRBD1. With V trimmed by 2 bases and J by 7 bases, 8 bases remained unmatched. Germline V gene lookup returns CDR1 SNHLY and CDR2 FYNNEI. The CDR3 extends over 15 amino acids.

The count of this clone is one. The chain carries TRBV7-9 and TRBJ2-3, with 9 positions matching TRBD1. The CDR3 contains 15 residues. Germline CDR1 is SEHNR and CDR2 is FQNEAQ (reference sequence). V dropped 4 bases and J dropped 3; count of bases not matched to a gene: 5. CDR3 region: CASSSRDRATDTQYF. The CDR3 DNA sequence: TGTGCCAGCAGCTCCCGGGACAGGGCTACAGATACGCAGTATTTT.

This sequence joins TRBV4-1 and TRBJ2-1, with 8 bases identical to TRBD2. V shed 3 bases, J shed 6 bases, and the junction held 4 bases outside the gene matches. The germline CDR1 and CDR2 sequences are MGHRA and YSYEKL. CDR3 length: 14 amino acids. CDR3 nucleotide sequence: TGCGCCAGCAGCCACACAACTAGCGGCAATGAGCAGTTCTTC. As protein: CASSHTTSGNEQFF.

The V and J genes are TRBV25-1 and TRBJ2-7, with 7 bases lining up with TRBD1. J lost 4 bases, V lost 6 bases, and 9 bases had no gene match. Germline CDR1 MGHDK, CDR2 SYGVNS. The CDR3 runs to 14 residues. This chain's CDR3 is CASRETGPGYEQYF. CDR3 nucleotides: TGTGCCAGCAGGGAGACAGGGCCCGGGTACGAGCAGTACTTC.

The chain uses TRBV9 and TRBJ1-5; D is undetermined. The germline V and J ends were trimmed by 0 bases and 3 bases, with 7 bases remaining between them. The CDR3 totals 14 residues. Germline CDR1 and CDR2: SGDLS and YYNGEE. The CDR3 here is CASSVGGFNQPQHF. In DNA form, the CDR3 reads TGTGCCAGCAGCGTAGGCGGGTTCAATCAGCCCCAGCATTTT.

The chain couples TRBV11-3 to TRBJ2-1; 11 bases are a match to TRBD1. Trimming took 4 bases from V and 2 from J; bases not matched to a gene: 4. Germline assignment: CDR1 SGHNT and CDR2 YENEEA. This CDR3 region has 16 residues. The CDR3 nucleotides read TGTGCCAGCAGCTCGCGGACAGGGGGCCCCTACAATGAGCAGTTCTTC. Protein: CASSSRTGGPYNEQFF.

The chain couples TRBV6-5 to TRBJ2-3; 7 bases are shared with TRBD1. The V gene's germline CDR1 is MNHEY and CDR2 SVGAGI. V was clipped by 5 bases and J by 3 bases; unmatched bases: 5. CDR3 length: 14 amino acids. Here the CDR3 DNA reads TGTGCCAGCAGTGAGGGGGCGAGGACAGATACGCAGTATTTT. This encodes CASSEGARTDTQYF.

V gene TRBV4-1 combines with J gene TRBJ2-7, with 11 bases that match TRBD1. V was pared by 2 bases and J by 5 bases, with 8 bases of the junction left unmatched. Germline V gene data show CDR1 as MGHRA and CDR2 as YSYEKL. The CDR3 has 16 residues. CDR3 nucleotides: TGCGCCAGCAGCCAATTTTTTAGGGACAGGGGGAACGAGCAGTACTTC. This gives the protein CASSQFFRDRGNEQYF.

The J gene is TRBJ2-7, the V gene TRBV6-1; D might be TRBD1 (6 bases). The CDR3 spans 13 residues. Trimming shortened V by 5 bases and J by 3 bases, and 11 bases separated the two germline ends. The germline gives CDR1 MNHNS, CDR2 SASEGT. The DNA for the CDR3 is TGTGCCAGCAGTTCCGGGACACTCTACGAGCAGTACTTC. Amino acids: CASSSGTLYEQYF.

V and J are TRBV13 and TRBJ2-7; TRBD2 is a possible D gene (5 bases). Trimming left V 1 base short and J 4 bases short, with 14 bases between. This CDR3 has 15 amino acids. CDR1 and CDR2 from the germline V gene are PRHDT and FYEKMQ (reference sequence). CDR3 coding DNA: TGTGCCAGCAGCTTAGCGCCGGCTGCGGGTTACGAGCAGTACTTC. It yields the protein CASSLAPAAGYEQYF.

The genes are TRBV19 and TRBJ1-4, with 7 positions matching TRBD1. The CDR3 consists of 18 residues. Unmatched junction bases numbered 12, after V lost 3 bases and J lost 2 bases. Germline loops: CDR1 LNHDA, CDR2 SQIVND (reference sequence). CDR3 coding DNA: TGTGCCAGTAGTATGGGGACAGTGACAAGCAGGACTAATGAAAAACTGTTTTTT. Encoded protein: CASSMGTVTSRTNEKLFF.

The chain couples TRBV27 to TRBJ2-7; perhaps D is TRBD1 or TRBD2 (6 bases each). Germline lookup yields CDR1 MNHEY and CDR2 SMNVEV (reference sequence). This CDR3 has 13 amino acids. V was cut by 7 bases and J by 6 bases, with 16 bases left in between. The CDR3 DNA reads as TGTGCCAGCAACACCCTTGGGGGGCTCGAGCAGTACTTC. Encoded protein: CASNTLGGLEQYF.